Included here is one TCR beta chain sequence, with context. Its target is not known. Measured with immunoSEQ multiplex PCR; TCRdb has only the in-frame clones, and not every one. The sample has roughly 200,000 clones, 85% to 95% seen once. This record belongs to a study of T cell responses to AZD1222 COVID-19 vaccine. General study results and limits: White British ancestry dominated among donors, who included more females, and clonal diversity was possibly underestimated. Increases in Spike-specific TCR breadth and depth were seen after two AZD1222 doses.

The V gene's germline CDR1 is MNHNY and CDR2 SVGAGI (reference sequence). The V gene end was trimmed by 7 bases and the J gene end by 8 bases; junction bases not matched to a gene: 5. The CDR3 is 13 residues long. The sequence was collected from an adult in good health. V is TRBV6-6 and J is TRBJ1-6; 7 bases line up with TRBD1. The sequencing used peripheral blood, collected on day 0 of MenACWY control vaccination. Here the CDR3 reads CASIRGSDSPLHF. CDR3 sequence (DNA): TGTGCCAGCATCAGGGGGTCGGATTCACCCCTCCACTTT.